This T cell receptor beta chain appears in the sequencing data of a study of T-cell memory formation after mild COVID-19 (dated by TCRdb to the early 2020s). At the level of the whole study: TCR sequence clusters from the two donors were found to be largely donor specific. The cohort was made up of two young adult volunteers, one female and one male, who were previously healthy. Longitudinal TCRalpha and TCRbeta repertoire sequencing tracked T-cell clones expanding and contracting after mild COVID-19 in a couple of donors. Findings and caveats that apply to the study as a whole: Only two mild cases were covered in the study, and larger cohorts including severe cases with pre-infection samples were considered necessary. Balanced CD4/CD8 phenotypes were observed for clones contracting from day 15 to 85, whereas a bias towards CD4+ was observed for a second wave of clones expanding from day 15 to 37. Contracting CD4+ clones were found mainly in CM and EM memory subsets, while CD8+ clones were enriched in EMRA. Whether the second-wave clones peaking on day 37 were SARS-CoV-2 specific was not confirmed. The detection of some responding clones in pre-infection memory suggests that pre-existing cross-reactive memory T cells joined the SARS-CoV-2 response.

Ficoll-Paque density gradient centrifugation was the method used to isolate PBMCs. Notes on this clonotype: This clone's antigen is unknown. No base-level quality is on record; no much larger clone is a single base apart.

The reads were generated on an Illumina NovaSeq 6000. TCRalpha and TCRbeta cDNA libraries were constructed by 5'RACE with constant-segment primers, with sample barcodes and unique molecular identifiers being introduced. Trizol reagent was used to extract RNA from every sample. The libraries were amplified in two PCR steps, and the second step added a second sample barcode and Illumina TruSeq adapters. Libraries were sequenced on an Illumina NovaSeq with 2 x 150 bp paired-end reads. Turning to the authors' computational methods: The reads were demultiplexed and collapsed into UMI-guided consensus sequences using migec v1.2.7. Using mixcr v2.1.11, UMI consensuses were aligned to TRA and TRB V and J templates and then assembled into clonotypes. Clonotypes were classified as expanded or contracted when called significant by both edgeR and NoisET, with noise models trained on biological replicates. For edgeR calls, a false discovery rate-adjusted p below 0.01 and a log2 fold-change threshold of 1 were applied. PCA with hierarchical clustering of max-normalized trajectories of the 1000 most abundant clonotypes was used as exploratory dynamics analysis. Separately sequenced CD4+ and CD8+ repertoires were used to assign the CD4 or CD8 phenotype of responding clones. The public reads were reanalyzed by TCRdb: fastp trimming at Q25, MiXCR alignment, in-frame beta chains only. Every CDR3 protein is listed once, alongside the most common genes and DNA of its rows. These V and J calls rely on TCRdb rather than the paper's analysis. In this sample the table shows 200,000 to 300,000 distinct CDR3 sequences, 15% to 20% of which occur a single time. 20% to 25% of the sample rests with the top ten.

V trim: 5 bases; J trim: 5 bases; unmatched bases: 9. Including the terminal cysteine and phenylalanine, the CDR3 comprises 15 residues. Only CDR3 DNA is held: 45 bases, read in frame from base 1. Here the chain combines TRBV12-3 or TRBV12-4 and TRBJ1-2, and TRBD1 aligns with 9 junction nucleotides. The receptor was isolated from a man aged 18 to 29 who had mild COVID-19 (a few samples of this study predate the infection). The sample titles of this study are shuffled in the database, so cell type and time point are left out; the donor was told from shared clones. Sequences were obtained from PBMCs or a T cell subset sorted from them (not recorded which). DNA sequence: TGTGCCAGCAGTCCATCGACAGGGGGGTATTATGGCTACACCTTC. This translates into CASSPSTGGYYGYTF.